The rows below give T cell receptor beta chains drawn from one sample of a study of OX40 agonist ivuxolimab in advanced cancers. Produced via immunoSEQ multiplex PCR; TCRdb's table is partial and in-frame only. The table includes about 120,000 clones, roughly 93% detected once. Sample: CD4+ or CD8+ T cells sorted from blood, taken in a trial of the OX40 agonist ivuxolimab. Receptor source: an adult with an advanced solid tumor such as melanoma, head and neck, liver or kidney cancer. Each CDR3 is given with its conserved first and last residue. The D gene is left open where the match is weak. For some rows the clone size is stated as once, few or many, or as a class when expanded; others skip it.

V: TRBV2
size: NA
D: NA
J: TRBJ1-1
CDR3: CASSDIRRGEAFF
DNA: TGTGCCAGCAGTGATATCAGGAGAGGTGAAGCTTTCTTT

V: TRBV7-2
size: NA
D: NA
J: TRBJ2-6
CDR3: CASSLGSAPNSGANVLTF
DNA: TGTGCCAGCAGCTTAGGATCTGCCCCTAACTCTGGGGCCAACGTCCTGACTTTC

V: TRBV10-3
size: NA
D: NA
J: TRBJ2-4
CDR3: CAISEGVGRKNIQYF
DNA: TGTGCCATCAGTGAAGGGGTGGGCAGGAAAAACATTCAGTACTTC

V: TRBV28
size: NA
D: TRBD1
J: TRBJ2-1
CDR3: CASKTGGRYNEQFF
DNA: TGTGCCAGCAAGACAGGGGGAAGATACAATGAGCAGTTCTTC

V: TRBV27
size: NA
D: NA
J: TRBJ2-7
CDR3: CASSLPDRGEQYF
DNA: TGTGCCAGCAGTTTACCTGACCGGGGCGAGCAGTACTTC

V: TRBV11-2
size: NA
D: NA
J: TRBJ2-4
CDR3: CASRPLAKNIQYF
DNA: TGTGCCAGCCGCCCCTTAGCCAAAAACATTCAGTACTTC

V: TRBV5-4
size: NA
D: TRBD2
J: TRBJ2-5
CDR3: CASSLVAGKETQYF
DNA: TGTGCCAGCAGCTTGGTAGCGGGGAAAGAGACCCAGTACTTC

V: TRBV5-6
size: NA
D: TRBD1
J: TRBJ1-2
CDR3: CASSLGGTVNYGYTF
DNA: TGTGCCAGCAGCTTAGGGGGCACGGTTAACTATGGCTACACCTTC

V: TRBV23-1
size: NA
D: NA
J: TRBJ1-3
CDR3: CASWGNQYTIYF
DNA: TGCGCCAGCTGGGGTAACCAGTACACCATATATTTT

V: TRBV27
size: NA
D: NA
J: TRBJ1-6
CDR3: CASSSQGKVSPLHF
DNA: TGTGCCAGCAGTTCCCAGGGGAAGGTTTCACCCCTCCACTTT

V: TRBV5-1
size: NA
D: TRBD2
J: TRBJ2-1
CDR3: CASSVLPLAGVNEQFF
DNA: TGCGCCAGCAGCGTTCTACCTCTAGCGGGAGTCAATGAGCAGTTCTTC

V: TRBV5-1
size: NA
D: TRBD1
J: TRBJ2-1
CDR3: CASSRRQGRSNEQFF
DNA: TGCGCCAGCAGCCGTAGACAGGGTCGGTCCAATGAGCAGTTCTTC

V: TRBV7-3
size: NA
D: NA
J: TRBJ1-2
CDR3: CASSLAPGLYGYTF
DNA: TGTGCCAGCAGCTTAGCTCCGGGCCTCTATGGCTACACCTTC

V: TRBV30
size: NA
D: NA
J: TRBJ1-5
CDR3: CAWSQFLFSSNQPQHF
DNA: TGTGCCTGGAGTCAGTTTCTTTTTTCAAGCAATCAGCCCCAGCATTTT

V: TRBV6-5
size: NA
D: TRBD1
J: TRBJ2-1
CDR3: CASRTGTVSYNEQFF
DNA: TGTGCCAGCAGAACCGGGACAGTTTCCTACAATGAGCAGTTCTTC

V: TRBV5-1
size: NA
D: NA
J: TRBJ2-2
CDR3: CASSLASINTGELFF
DNA: TGCGCCAGCAGCTTGGCCTCCATAAACACCGGGGAGCTGTTTTTT

V: TRBV7-9
size: NA
D: NA
J: TRBJ2-7
CDR3: CASSWSHEQYF
DNA: TGTGCCAGCAGCTGGTCCCACGAGCAGTACTTC

V: TRBV10-3
size: NA
D: TRBD1
J: TRBJ1-1
CDR3: CATRRQGSFTEAFF
DNA: TGTGCCACCCGACGACAGGGGAGTTTTACTGAAGCTTTCTTT

V: TRBV2
size: NA
D: TRBD2
J: TRBJ2-3
CDR3: CASSLPSSGGGDTDTQYF
DNA: TGTGCCAGCAGCCTTCCGTCTAGCGGGGGGGGAGACACAGATACGCAGTATTTT

V: TRBV28
size: once
D: NA
J: TRBJ2-3
CDR3: CASSFGSKGRTDTQYF
DNA: TGTGCCAGCAGTTTTGGGTCGAAGGGTAGAACAGATACGCAGTATTTT

V: TRBV12-5
size: NA
D: NA
J: TRBJ1-1
CDR3: CASGLTPRYSDSLNTEAFF
DNA: TGTGCTAGTGGTTTGACCCCCCGCTACTCGGACAGCCTGAACACTGAAGCTTTCTTT

V: TRBV5-4
size: once
D: TRBD1
J: TRBJ2-7
CDR3: CASSLALTGGGEQYF
DNA: TGTGCCAGCAGCTTGGCTTTAACAGGGGGAGGCGAGCAGTACTTC

V: TRBV7-2
size: NA
D: NA
J: TRBJ1-1
CDR3: CASSFRGVGTEAFF
DNA: TGTGCCAGCAGCTTTAGGGGGGTGGGGACTGAAGCTTTCTTT

V: TRBV5-1
size: NA
D: NA
J: TRBJ1-6
CDR3: CASSLAAGRTYNSPLHF
DNA: TGCGCCAGCAGCTTGGCCGCGGGAAGGACCTATAATTCACCCCTCCACTTT

V: TRBV30
size: NA
D: NA
J: TRBJ1-5
CDR3: CAWSEAPGLSNQPQHF
DNA: TGTGCCTGGAGTGAGGCCCCGGGACTGTCCAATCAGCCCCAGCATTTT

V: TRBV20-1
size: NA
D: NA
J: TRBJ1-2
CDR3: CSAGQQEGYTF
DNA: TGCAGTGCCGGCCAACAGGAGGGCTACACCTTC

V: TRBV18
size: NA
D: NA
J: TRBJ1-1
CDR3: CASSPLTFPDEAFF
DNA: TGTGCCAGCTCACCGCTCACATTCCCAGATGAAGCTTTCTTT

V: TRBV19
size: NA
D: TRBD1
J: TRBJ1-5
CDR3: CASRQGALNQPQHF
DNA: TGTGCCAGTAGACAGGGGGCCCTGAATCAGCCCCAGCATTTT

V: TRBV7-3
size: NA
D: NA
J: TRBJ2-3
CDR3: CASSQLGGTDTQYF
DNA: TGTGCCAGCAGCCAACTGGGGGGCACAGATACGCAGTATTTT

V: TRBV28
size: NA
D: NA
J: TRBJ1-1
CDR3: CASSWGGEGRSTEAFF
DNA: TGTGCCAGCAGTTGGGGAGGGGAGGGAAGGTCGACTGAAGCTTTCTTT

V: TRBV28
size: NA
D: TRBD1
J: TRBJ2-1
CDR3: CASTRQGNDNEHFF
DNA: TGTGCCAGTACGAGACAGGGGAACGACAATGAGCATTTCTTC